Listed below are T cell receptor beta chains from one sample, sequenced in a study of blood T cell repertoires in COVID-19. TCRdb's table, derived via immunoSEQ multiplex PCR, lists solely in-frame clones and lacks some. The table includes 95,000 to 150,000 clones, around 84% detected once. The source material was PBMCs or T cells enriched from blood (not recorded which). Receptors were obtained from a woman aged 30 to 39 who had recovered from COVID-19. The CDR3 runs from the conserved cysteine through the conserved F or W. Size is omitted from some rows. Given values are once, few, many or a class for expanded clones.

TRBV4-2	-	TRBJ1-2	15	CASSQGGQNWYGYTF
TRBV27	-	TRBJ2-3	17	CASSLFTRGLRTDTQYF
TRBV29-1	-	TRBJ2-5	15	CSAPITGTGAWTQYF
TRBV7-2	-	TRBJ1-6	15	CASSLYGRNHSPLHF
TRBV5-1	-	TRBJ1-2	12	CASSLDRDGYTF
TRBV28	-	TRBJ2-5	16	CASSSVGGPAKETQYF
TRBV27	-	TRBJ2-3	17	CASRKFGTSGSADTQYF
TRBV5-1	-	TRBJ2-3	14	CASSDRTGTDTQYF
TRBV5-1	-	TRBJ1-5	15	CASSLGTGRNQPQHF
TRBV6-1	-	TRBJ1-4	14	CASSEGQGHEKLFF
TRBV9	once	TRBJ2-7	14	CASSVKWDGGEQYF
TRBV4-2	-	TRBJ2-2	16	CASSLSALGGTGELFF
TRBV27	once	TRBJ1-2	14	CASSLSAGDYGYTF
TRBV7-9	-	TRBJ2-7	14	CASSYRRGGYEQYF
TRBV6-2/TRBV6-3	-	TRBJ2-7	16	CASSPEATSGRVEQYF
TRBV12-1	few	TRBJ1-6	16	CASSLKDRDADSPLHF
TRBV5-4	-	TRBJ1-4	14	CASSFGGGPEKLFF
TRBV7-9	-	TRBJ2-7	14	CASSLAGTSNEQYF
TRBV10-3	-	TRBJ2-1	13	CAISGQVGNEQFF
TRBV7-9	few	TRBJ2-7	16	CASSFHGLAGDGEQYF
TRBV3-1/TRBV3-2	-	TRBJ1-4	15	CASSHPPGANEKLFF
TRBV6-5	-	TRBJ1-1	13	CASSLTGGVEAFF
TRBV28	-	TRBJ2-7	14	CASSFSRVSYEQYF
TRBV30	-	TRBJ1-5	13	CAWTEGFNQPQHF